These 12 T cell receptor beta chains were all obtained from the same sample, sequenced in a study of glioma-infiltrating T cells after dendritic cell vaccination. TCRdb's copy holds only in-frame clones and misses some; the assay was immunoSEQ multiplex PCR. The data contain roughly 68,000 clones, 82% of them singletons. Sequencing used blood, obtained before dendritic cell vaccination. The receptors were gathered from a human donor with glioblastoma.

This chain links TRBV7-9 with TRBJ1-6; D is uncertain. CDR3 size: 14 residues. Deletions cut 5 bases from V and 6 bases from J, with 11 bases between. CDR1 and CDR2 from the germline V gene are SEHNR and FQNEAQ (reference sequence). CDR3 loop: CASSPVGSNSPLHF. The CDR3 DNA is TGTGCCAGCAGCCCCGTGGGGAGTAATTCACCCCTCCACTTT.

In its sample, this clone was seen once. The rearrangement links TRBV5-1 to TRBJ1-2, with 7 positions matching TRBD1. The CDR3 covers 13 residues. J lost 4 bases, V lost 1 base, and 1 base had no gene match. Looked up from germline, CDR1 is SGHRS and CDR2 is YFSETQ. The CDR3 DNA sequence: TGCGCCAGCAGCTTGAGGGACAGCTATGGCTACACCTTC. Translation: CASSLRDSYGYTF.

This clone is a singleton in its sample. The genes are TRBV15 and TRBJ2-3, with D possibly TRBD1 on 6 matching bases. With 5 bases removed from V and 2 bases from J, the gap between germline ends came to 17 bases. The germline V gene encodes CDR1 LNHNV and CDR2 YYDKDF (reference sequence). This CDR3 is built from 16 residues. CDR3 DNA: TGTGCCACCAGCGGGAATCAGGGGCTCTTCACAGATACGCAGTATTTT. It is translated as CATSGNQGLFTDTQYF. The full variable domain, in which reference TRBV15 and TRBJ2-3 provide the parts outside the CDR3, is DAMVIQNPRYQVTQFGKPVTLSCSQTLNHNVMYWYQQKSSQAPKLLFHYYDKDFNNEADTPDNFQSRRPNTSFCFLDIRSPGLGDTAMYLCATSGNQGLFTDTQYFGPGTRLTVL.

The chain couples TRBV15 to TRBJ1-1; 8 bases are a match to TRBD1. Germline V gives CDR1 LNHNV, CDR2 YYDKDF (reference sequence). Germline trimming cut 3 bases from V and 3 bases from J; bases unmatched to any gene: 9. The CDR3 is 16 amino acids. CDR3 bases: TGTGCCACCAGCAGCCCGGAAAACAGGGGGTACACTGAAGCTTTCTTT. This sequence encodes CATSSPENRGYTEAFF.

The CDR3 loop reads CASSFRGTGGQNEQFF. CDR3 sequence (DNA): TGTGCCAGCAGCTTTCGTGGAACGGGGGGGCAGAATGAGCAGTTCTTC. V usage is TRBV11-3 and J usage is TRBJ2-1, with 8 bases aligning to TRBD2. V lost 3 bases to trimming and J lost 7 bases; unmatched junction nucleotides: 11. The germline gives CDR1 SGHNT, CDR2 YENEEA. The CDR3 consists of 16 residues. Filled out from reference TRBV11-3 and TRBJ2-1, the complete variable domain reads EAGVVQSPRYKIIEKKQPVAFWCNPISGHNTLYWYLQNLGQGPELLIRYENEEAVDDSQLPKDRFSAERLKGVDSTLKIQPAELGDSAVYLCASSFRGTGGQNEQFFGPGTRLTVL.

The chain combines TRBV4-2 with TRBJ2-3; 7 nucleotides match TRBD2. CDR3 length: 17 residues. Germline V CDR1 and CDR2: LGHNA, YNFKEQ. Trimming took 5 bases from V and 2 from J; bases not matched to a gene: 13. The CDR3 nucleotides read TGTGCCAGCAGCGCGACCGGGGGAGGGCGGAACACAGATACGCAGTATTTT. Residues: CASSATGGGRNTDTQYF.

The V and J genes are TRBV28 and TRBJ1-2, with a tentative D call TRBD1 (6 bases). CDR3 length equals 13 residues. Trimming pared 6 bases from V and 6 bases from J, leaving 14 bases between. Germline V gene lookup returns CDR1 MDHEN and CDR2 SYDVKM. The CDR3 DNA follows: TGTGCCAGCAGGGGGGACAATGTCGATGGCTACACCTTC. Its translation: CASRGDNVDGYTF.

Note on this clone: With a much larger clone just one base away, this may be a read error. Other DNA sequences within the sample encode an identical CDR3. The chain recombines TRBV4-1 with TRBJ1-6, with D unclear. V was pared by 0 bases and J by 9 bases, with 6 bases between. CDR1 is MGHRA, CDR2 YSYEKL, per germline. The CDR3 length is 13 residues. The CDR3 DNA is TGCGCCAGCAGCCAAGATGCAGGTTCACCCCTCCACTTT. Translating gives CASSQDAGSPLHF.

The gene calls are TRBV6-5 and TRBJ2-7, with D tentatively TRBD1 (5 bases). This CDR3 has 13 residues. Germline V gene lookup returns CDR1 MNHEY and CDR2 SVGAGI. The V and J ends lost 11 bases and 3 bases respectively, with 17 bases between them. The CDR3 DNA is TGTGCCGCCAGCCAGGGCGCAATCTACGAGCAGTACTTC. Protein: CAASQGAIYEQYF.

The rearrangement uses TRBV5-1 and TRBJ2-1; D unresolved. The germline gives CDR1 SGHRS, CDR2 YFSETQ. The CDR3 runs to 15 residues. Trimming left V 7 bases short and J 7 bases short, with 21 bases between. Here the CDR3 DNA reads TGCGCCAGCCTAACGTTACCAGGCACTGAGAATGAGCAGTTCTTC. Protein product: CASLTLPGTENEQFF. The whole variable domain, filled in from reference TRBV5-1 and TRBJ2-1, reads KAGVTQTPRYLIKTRGQQVTLSCSPISGHRSVSWYQQTPGQGLQFLFEYFSETQRNKGNFPGRFSGRQFSNSRSEMNVSTLELGDSALYLCASLTLPGTENEQFFGPGTRLTVL.

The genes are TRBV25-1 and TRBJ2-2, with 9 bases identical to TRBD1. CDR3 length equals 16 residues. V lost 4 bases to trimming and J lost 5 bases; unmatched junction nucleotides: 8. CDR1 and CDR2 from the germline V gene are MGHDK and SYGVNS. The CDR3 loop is CASSGEGQGRTGELFF. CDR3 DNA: TGTGCCAGCAGTGGGGAGGGACAGGGTCGAACCGGGGAGCTGTTTTTT.

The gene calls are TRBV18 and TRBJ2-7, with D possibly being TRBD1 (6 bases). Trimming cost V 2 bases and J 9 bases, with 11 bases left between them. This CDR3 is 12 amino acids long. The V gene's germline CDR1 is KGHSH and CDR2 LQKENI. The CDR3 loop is CASSPEGVGQYF. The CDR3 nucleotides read TGTGCCAGCTCACCAGAGGGGGTGGGGCAGTACTTC. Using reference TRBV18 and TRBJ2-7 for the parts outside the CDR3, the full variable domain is NAGVMQNPRHLVRRRGQEARLRCSPMKGHSHVYWYRQLPEEGLKFMVYLQKENIIDESGMPKERFSAEFPKEGPSILRIQQVVRGDSAAYFCASSPEGVGQYFGPGTRLTVT.